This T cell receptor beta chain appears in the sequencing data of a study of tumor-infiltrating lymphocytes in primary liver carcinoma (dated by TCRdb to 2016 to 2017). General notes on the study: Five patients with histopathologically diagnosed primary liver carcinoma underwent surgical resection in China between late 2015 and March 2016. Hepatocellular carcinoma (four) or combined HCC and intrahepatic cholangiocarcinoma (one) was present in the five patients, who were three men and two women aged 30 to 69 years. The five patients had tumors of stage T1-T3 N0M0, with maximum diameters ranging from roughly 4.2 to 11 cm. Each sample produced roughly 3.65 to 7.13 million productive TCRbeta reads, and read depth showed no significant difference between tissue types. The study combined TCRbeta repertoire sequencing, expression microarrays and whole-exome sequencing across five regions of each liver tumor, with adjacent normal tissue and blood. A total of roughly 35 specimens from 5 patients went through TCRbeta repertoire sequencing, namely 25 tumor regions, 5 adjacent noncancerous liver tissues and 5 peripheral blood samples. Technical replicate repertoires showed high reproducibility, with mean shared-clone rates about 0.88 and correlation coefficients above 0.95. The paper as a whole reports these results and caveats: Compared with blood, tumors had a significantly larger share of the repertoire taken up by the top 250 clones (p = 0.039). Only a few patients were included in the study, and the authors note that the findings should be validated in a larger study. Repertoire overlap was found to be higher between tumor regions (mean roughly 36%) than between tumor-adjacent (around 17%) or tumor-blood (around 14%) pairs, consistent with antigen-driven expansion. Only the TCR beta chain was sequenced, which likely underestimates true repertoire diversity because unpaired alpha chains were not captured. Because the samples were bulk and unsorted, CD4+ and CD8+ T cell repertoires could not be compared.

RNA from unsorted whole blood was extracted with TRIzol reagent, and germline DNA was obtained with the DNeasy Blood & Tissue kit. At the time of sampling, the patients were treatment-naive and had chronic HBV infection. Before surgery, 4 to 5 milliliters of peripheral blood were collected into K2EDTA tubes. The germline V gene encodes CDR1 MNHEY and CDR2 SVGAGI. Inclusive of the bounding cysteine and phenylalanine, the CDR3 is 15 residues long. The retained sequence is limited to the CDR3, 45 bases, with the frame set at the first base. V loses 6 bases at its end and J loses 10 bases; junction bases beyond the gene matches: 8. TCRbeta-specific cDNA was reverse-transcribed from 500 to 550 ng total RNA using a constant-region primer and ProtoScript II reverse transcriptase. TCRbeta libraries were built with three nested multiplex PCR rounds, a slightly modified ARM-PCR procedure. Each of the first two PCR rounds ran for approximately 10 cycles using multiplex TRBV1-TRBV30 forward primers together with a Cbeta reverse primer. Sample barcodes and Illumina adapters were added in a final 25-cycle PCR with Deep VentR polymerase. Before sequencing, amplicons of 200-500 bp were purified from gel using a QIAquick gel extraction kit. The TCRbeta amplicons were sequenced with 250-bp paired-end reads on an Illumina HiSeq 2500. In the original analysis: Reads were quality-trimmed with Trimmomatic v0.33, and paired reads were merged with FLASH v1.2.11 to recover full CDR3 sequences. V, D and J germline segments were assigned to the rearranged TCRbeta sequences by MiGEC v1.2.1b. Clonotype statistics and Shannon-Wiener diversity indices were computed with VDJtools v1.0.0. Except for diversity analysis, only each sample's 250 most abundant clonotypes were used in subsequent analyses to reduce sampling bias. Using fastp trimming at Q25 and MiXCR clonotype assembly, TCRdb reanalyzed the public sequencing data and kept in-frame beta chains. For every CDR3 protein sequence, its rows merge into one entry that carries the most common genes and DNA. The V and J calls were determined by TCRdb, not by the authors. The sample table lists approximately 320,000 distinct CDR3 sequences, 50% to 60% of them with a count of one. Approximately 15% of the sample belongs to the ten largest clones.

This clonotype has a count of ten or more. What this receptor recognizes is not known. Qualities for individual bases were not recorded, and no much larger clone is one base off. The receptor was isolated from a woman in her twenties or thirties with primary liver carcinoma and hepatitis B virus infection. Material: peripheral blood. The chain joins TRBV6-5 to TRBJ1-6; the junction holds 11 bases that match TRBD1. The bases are TGTGCCAGCAGCCGGGGACAGGGGGACAGATCACCCCTCCACTTT. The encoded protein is CASSRGQGDRSPLHF.